This T cell receptor (beta chain) originates from a study of T cells expressing NK-cell markers. Germline CDR1 MNHEY, CDR2 SVGAGI. CDR3 length: 15 amino acids. TCR beta cDNA was made by 5'RACE template switching with UMIs. TCRdb reprocessed the 5' RACE reads and stores each CDR3 protein as one record, lacking DNA. The sample table sets out approximately 420,000 distinct CDR3 sequences. General study points: Clones of NKG2C+ T cells that had expanded were of unclear HCMV specificity. The same clonotypes also predominated in the CD3+CD56-NKG2C+ fraction of several donors. Top CD8+ clonotypes included the dominant CD3+CD56+NKG2C+ clonotypes in 6 or 7 donors.

Comments on this clonotype: Its antigen is as yet unknown.

The chain carries TRBV6-5 and TRBJ2-5; TCRdb proposes TRBD2, but this gene call is untestable without DNA. Sample: blood T cells: a sorted CD56 or NKG2C T cell subset, CD4+ or CD8+ T cells, or bulk PBMC T cells (not recorded which). This TCR came from a woman between 45 and 65 years old in good health. The CDR3 region is CASSRGSGYQETQYF.